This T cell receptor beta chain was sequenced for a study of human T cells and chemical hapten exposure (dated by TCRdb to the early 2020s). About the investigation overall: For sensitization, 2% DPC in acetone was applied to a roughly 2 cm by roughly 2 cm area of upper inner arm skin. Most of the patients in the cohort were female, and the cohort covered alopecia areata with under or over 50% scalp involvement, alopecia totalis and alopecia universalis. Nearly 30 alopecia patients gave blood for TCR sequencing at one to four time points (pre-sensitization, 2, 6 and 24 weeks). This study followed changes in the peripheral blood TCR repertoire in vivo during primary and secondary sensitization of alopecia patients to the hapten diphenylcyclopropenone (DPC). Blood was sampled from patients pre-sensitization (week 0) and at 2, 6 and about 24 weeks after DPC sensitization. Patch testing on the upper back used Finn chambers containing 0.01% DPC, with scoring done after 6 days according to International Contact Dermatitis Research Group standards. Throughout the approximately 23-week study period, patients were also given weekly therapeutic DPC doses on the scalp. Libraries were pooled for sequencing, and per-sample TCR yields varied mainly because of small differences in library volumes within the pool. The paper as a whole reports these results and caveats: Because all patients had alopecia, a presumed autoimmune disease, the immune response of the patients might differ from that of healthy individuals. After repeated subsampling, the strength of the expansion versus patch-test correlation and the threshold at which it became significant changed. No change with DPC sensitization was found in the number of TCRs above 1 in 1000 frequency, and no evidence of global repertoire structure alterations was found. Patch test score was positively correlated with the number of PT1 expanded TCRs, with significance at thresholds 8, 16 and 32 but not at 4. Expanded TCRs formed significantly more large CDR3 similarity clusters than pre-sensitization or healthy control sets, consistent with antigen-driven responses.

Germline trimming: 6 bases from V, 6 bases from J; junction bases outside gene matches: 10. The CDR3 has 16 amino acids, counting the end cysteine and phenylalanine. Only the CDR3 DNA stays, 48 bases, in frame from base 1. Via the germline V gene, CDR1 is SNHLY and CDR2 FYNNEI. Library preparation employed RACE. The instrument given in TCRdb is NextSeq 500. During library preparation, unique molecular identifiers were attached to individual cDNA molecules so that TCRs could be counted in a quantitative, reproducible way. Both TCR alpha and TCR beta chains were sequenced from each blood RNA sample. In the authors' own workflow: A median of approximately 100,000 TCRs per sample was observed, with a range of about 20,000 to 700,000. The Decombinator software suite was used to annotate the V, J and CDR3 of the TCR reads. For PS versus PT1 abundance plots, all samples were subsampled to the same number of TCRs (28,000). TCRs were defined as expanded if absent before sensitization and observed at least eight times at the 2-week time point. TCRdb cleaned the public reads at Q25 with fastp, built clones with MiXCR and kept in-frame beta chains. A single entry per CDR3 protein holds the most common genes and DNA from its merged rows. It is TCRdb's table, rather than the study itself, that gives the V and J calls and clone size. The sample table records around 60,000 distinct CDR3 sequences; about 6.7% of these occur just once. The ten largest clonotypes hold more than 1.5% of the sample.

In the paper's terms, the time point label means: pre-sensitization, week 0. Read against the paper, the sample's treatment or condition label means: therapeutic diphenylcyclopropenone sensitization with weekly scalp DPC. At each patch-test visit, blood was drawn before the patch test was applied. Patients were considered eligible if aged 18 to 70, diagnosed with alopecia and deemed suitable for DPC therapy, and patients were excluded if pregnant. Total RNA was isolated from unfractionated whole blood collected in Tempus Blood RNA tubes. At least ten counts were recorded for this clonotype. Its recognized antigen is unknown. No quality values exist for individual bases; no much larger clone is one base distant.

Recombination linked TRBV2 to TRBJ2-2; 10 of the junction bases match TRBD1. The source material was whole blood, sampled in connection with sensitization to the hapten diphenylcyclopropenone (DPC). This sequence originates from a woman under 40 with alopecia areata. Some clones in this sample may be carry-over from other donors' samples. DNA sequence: TGTGCCAGCAGGGAATCCGGGACAGGGGAAGCCGGGGAGCTGTTTTTT. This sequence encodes CASRESGTGEAGELFF.